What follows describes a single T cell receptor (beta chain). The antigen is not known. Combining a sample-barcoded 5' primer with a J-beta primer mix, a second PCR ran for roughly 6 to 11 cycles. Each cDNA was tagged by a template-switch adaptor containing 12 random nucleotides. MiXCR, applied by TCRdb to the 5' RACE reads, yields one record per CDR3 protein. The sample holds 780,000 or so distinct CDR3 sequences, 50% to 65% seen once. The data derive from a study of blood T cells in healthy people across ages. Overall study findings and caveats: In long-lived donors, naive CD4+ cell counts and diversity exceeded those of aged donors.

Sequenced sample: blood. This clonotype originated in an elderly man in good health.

The CDR3 loop is CASSLRTWYSGYMDEQFF. The CDR3 DNA reads TGTGCCAGCAGTTTACGGACGTGGTATAGCGGCTACATGGATGAGCAGTTCTTC. The chain is built from TRBV28 and TRBJ2-1; tentative D call: TRBD2 (6 bases). Germline V gene sequence: CDR1 MDHEN, CDR2 SYDVKM. CDR3 length: 18 amino acids. V lost 2 bases, J lost 8 bases, and 25 bases lay in between.